These 25 T cell receptor beta chains share one sample of origin, sequenced in a study of response to subunit inactivated influenza vaccine. One entry per CDR3 protein results from TCRdb running MiXCR on the RT-PCR reads. The data contain more than 500,000 distinct CDR3 sequences, around 10% of them seen just once; the ten biggest clones take up approximately 9.9%. These data also formed part of another study, on T cells expressing NK-cell markers. That paper adds: In generating TCR beta cDNA, 5'RACE template switching with UMIs was used.

Sequencing used PBMCs from blood, obtained on the day of vaccination. These receptors were collected from a man over 45 who received an inactivated influenza vaccine.

This clonotype has just a few counts. The J gene is TRBJ2-2, the V gene TRBV2; D remains unclear. Between the trimmed V and J ends, which lost 4 bases and 6 bases, there was a span of 15 bases. The CDR3 is 15 amino acids. The germline V gene encodes CDR1 SNHLY and CDR2 FYNNEI. As DNA, the CDR3 is TGTGCCAGCAGTGTCTCAATACTTCAGGCCGGGGAGCTGTTTTTT. Residues: CASSVSILQAGELFF.

The chain uses TRBV18 and TRBJ2-3; 9 nucleotides agree with TRBD1. The CDR3 is 17 amino acids. The J segment lost 3 bases and the V segment lost 2 bases, leaving 9 bases of the junction unmatched. The V gene's germline CDR1 is KGHSH and CDR2 LQKENI. CDR3 in DNA: TGTGCCAGCTCACCAAGACCGGGACAGGGAAGGACAGATACGCAGTATTTT. Translation gives CASSPRPGQGRTDTQYF. The variable domain in full, with the rest retrieved from reference TRBV18 and TRBJ2-3, is NAGVMQNPRHLVRRRGQEARLRCSPMKGHSHVYWYRQLPEEGLKFMVYLQKENIIDESGMPKERFSAEFPKEGPSILRIQQVVRGDSAAYFCASSPRPGQGRTDTQYFGPGTRLTVL.

The V and J genes are TRBV10-2 and TRBJ2-1; D is uncertain. Germline assignment: CDR1 WSHSY and CDR2 SAAADI. Trimming shortened V by 6 bases and J by 4 bases, and 13 bases separated the two germline ends. The CDR3 has 14 amino acids. CDR3 DNA sequence: TGCGCCAGCAGAGTCCTTTCCCCATACAATGAGCAGTTCTTC. This codes for CASRVLSPYNEQFF.

This chain links TRBV20-1 with TRBJ2-1; no reliable D call. CDR3 size: 12 residues. V lost 5 bases, J lost 6 bases, and 11 bases lay in between. Per germline, CDR1 DFQATT and CDR2 SNEGSKA (reference sequence). This CDR3 is CSASDPGNEQFF. CDR3 sequence (DNA): TGCAGTGCTTCGGACCCGGGCAATGAGCAGTTCTTC.

This clonotype was picked up a small number of times. The chain carries TRBV12-3 or TRBV12-4 and TRBJ2-2; D is undetermined. V dropped 1 base and J dropped 4 bases, with 10 bases sitting between them. The length of the CDR3 is 15 residues. CDR3 nucleotide sequence: TGTGCCAGCAGTTTAGGGCAACAACTCACCGGGGAGCTGTTTTTT. As protein: CASSLGQQLTGELFF.

This chain links TRBV5-1 with TRBJ2-5; no firm D call. This CDR3 spans 15 amino acids. Germline V CDR1 and CDR2: SGHRS, YFSETQ. Trimming stripped 0 bases from V and 2 bases from J, with 11 bases between. The CDR3 region has the DNA TGCGCCAGCAGCTTGGCTGTCAGAGATCAAGAGACCCAGTACTTC. As protein: CASSLAVRDQETQYF.

This clonotype was seen ten or more times. The chain employs TRBV29-1 and TRBJ2-5, with D perhaps TRBD2 (6 bases). Germline assignment: CDR1 SQVTM and CDR2 ANQGSEA. Trimming removed 6 bases from V and 2 bases from J, with 13 bases in between. This CDR3 contains 13 residues. DNA of the CDR3: TGCAGCGTCGGGGGTGCCCCTCAAGAGACCCAGTACTTC. It is translated as CSVGGAPQETQYF.

The chain couples TRBV7-2 to TRBJ2-2; no firm D call. Trimming took off 0 bases at V and 1 base at J, with 18 bases between the two ends. The CDR3 spans 19 residues. Germline V gene lookup returns CDR1 SGHTA and CDR2 FQGNSA. Here the CDR3 reads CASSLAPGRRSGNTGELFF. CDR3 coding DNA: TGTGCCAGCAGCTTAGCTCCAGGACGGCGATCAGGGAACACCGGGGAGCTGTTTTTT.

This clonotype was picked up a small number of times. V usage is TRBV10-3 and J usage is TRBJ2-1; 10 bases are shared with TRBD2. This CDR3 contains 17 residues. Germline V gene data show CDR1 as ENHRY and CDR2 as SYGVKD. V trimming: 6 bases; J trimming: 7 bases; junction bases outside the gene matches: 15. CDR3 protein: CAISQRGAGTSANEQFF. The CDR3 DNA follows: TGTGCCATCAGCCAACGCGGGGCCGGGACTAGCGCGAATGAGCAGTTCTTC.

The V call is TRBV6-2 or TRBV6-3, the J call TRBJ2-3, with a weak D call TRBD1 (5 bases). Trimming pared 6 bases from V and 0 bases from J, leaving 10 bases between. Per the germline V gene, CDR1 is MNHEY and CDR2 is SVGEGT. CDR3 length: 14 residues. CDR3 loop: CASRASGSTDTQYF. For the CDR3, the DNA is TGTGCCAGCAGAGCGTCAGGGAGCACAGATACGCAGTATTTT.

This clonotype was seen many times. This rearrangement joins TRBV11-1 to TRBJ2-5; D is unclear. Germline V lookup: CDR1 SGHAT, CDR2 FQDESV (reference sequence). The CDR3 is made up of 14 amino acids. V lost 2 bases and J lost 1, with 8 bases in between. CDR3 nucleotides: TGTGCCAGCAGCTTAAGAAGCGCCCAAGAGACCCAGTACTTC. Translated: CASSLRSAQETQYF.

Ten or more counts support this clonotype. The chain recombines TRBV12-3 or TRBV12-4 with TRBJ1-3; D remains unclear. The CDR3 extends over 15 amino acids. The V gene lost 3 bases and the J gene lost 4 bases, with 13 bases spanning the gap. CDR3 DNA sequence: TGTGCCAGCAGTTTTTCCTCGGATTACGGAAACACCATATATTTT. Residues: CASSFSSDYGNTIYF.

The chain couples TRBV28 to TRBJ2-2; 13 bases map to TRBD2. Unmatched junction bases numbered 3, after V lost 8 bases and J lost 0 bases. Germline V gives CDR1 MDHEN, CDR2 SYDVKM. This CDR3 is built from 16 residues. CDR3 DNA: TGTGCCAGCGGACTAGCGGGGGTTCCGAACACCGGGGAGCTGTTTTTT. Its translation: CASGLAGVPNTGELFF. The entire variable domain, with the rest obtained from reference TRBV28 and TRBJ2-2, is as follows: DVKVTQSSRYLVKRTGEKVFLECVQDMDHENMFWYRQDPGLGLRLIYFSYDVKMKEKGDIPEGYSVSREKKERFSLILESASTNQTSMYLCASGLAGVPNTGELFFGEGSRLTVL.

V usage is TRBV4-3 and J usage is TRBJ1-4; D gene ambiguous. V lost 1 base and J lost 5, with 5 bases in between. Germline V gene lookup returns CDR1 LGHNA and CDR2 YSLEER. The CDR3 extends over 13 amino acids. The DNA for the CDR3 is TGCGCCAGCAGCCAAGCAGGAAATGAAAAACTGTTTTTT. This codes for CASSQAGNEKLFF.

The chain uses TRBV20-1 and TRBJ1-6; D remains unclear. From germline, CDR1 is DFQATT and CDR2 SNEGSKA (reference sequence). The CDR3 has 13 amino acids. With 0 bases removed from V and 10 bases from J, the gap between germline ends came to 10 bases. CDR3 DNA sequence: TGCAGTGCTAGAGAGGACCCGCAATCACCCCTCCACTTT. Translation gives CSAREDPQSPLHF.

This clonotype was counted ten times or more. The chain recombines TRBV5-6 with TRBJ2-3; 10 bases are a match to TRBD2. V shed 3 bases, J shed 7 bases, and the junction held 8 bases outside the gene matches. Germline CDR1 and CDR2: SGHDT and YYEEEE. The CDR3 spans 15 residues. The CDR3 loop is CASSSQRGGVNTQYF. The CDR3 DNA reads TGTGCCAGCAGCTCCCAGCGGGGGGGAGTAAATACGCAGTATTTT.

The rearrangement uses TRBV14 and TRBJ2-3, with 9 nucleotides matching TRBD1. The trim removed 3 bases at V and 7 bases at J, leaving 2 bases unmatched. CDR1 is SGHDN, CDR2 FVKESK, per germline. This CDR3 has 13 amino acids. The CDR3 here is CASSHTGGYTQYF. In DNA, the CDR3 is TGTGCCAGCAGCCATACAGGGGGCTATACGCAGTATTTT.

V and J are TRBV6-2 or TRBV6-3 and TRBJ2-7; 11 bases map to TRBD2. Per germline, CDR1 MNHEY and CDR2 SVGEGT. The CDR3 is made up of 16 amino acids. J was trimmed by 0 bases and V by 2 bases; bases with no gene match: 3. In DNA form, the CDR3 reads TGTGCCAGCAGTTACATCCTAGCGGGAGGCTCCTACGAGCAGTACTTC. Its protein is CASSYILAGGSYEQYF.

The chain recombines TRBV20-1 with TRBJ1-5; D not certain. V was clipped by 2 bases and J by 4 bases, with 15 bases between them. This CDR3 comprises 15 residues. Germline V CDR1 and CDR2: DFQATT, SNEGSKA (reference sequence). In DNA, the CDR3 is TGCAGTGCTAGAAAGCTTGGAGGCATAAATCAGCCCCAGCATTTT. Translating it yields CSARKLGGINQPQHF.

As concerns this clonotype: One end of the junction varies from germline; a read error may be responsible. The chain combines TRBV4-2 with TRBJ2-7; D is unresolved. CDR3 length: 14 amino acids. CDR1 and CDR2 (germline): LGHNA, YNFKEQ. The DNA of the CDR3 is TGTGCCAGCAGCCAAGTCGCCCCATCCTCCGAGCAGTACTTC. Amino acids: CASSQVAPSSEQYF.

About this clonotype itself: A much bigger clone sits one base away, suggesting this may be a read error. V and J are TRBV5-1 and TRBJ2-7; no clear D gene. Germline lookup yields CDR1 SGHRS and CDR2 YFSETQ. The CDR3 spans 13 residues. V shed 4 bases and J shed 8 bases, with 16 bases lying between them. The CDR3 DNA reads as TGCGCCAGCAGCGTAATAGGGTCGGCCAAGCAGTACTTC. Translated, it gives CASSVIGSAKQYF.

This clonotype was recorded a few times. Compared with germline, one end of the junction differs, possibly owing to a read error. The chain combines TRBV20-1 with TRBJ2-5; possible D gene TRBD2, 6 bases. The CDR3 consists of 15 residues. Per the germline V gene, CDR1 is DFQATT and CDR2 is SNEGSKA (reference sequence). CDR3 protein: CSATRGGGTRGLKDF. CDR3 DNA: TGCAGTGCTACCCGAGGTGGAGGGACGAGGGGATTAAAGGACTTC.

The sample holds a few counts of this clonotype. This chain connects TRBV19 to TRBJ2-1; 10 positions agree with TRBD2. There are 16 residues in the CDR3. The germline CDR1 and CDR2 sequences are LNHDA and SQIVND (reference sequence). Trimming at V came to 3 bases and at J to 6 bases, leaving 8 bases not matched to a gene. This CDR3 reads CASSIRAGGPSNEQFF. CDR3 nucleotides: TGTGCCAGTAGTATTCGAGCGGGGGGGCCCAGCAATGAGCAGTTCTTC.

This clonotype was picked up a small number of times. The CDR3 nucleotides read TGTGCCAGCAGCCAAGATCCTGGGGAAAAACTGTTTTTT. Protein product: CASSQDPGEKLFF. This rearrangement joins TRBV3-1 to TRBJ1-4; D not resolved. This CDR3 is built from 13 residues. Trimming removed 0 bases from V and 8 bases from J, with 7 bases in between. The germline gives CDR1 LGHDT, CDR2 YNNKEL (reference sequence).

This clonotype was observed a handful of times. The rearrangement links TRBV5-1 to TRBJ2-5; possibly TRBD2 for D (7 bases). This CDR3 comprises 15 residues. Looked up from germline, CDR1 is SGHRS and CDR2 is YFSETQ. The V end lost 2 bases, the J end lost 3 bases, and 14 bases lay between the germline ends. This CDR3 reads CASSFQGLAEETQYF. CDR3 DNA sequence: TGCGCCAGCAGCTTTCAGGGGCTAGCGGAAGAGACCCAGTACTTC.